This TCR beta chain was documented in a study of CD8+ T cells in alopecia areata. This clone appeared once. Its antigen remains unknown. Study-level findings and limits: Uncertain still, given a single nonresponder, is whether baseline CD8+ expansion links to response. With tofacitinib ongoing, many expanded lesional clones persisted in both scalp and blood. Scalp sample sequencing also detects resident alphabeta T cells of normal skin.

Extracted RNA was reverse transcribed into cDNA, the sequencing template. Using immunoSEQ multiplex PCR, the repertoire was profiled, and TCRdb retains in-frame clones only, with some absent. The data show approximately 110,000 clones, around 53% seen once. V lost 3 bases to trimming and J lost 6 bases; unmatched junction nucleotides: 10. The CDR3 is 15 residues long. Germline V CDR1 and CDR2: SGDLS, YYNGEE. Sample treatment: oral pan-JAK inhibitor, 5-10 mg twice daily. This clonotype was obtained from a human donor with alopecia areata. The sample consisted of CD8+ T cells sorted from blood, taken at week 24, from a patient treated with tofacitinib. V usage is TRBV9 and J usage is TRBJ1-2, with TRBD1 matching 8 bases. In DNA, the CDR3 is TGTGCCAGCAGCGCCCGGACAGGGCCAAGCCATGGCTACACCTTC. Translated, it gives CASSARTGPSHGYTF.